These T cell receptor beta chains were read from a single sample in a study of shared clonotypes between healthy human individuals. The method was immunoSEQ multiplex PCR; TCRdb's version includes in-frame clones alone and lacks a portion of them. This sample has around 2,100,000 clones, with about 95% found just once. Input material: naive CD8+ T cells sorted from blood. The receptors stem from a man aged 18 to 29 in good health. CDR3s include the opening cysteine and the closing phenylalanine or tryptophan. Each record gives: V gene, clone size, D gene, J gene, CDR3 DNA, CDR3 protein. D genes are given only for firm matches. Where a row states a size, it is once, few, many or the class of an expanded clone; other rows omit it.

TRBV4-3	.	.	TRBJ2-2	TGCGCCAGCAGCCAAGACCGCGGACTTTTCTACACCGGGGAGCTGTTTTTT	CASSQDRGLFYTGELFF
TRBV4-1	.	.	TRBJ2-7	TGCGCCAGCAGCCAATCCGACATCACCCCCTCCTACGAGCAGTACTTC	CASSQSDITPSYEQYF
TRBV13	.	.	TRBJ2-3	TGTGCCAGCAGCTTAGAGGGCTATTCTAGCACAGATACGCAGTATTTT	CASSLEGYSSTDTQYF
TRBV7-9	.	TRBD2	TRBJ2-5	TGTGCCAGCAGCCCCGGACTAGCGGGGTCGACGGAGACCCAGTACTTC	CASSPGLAGSTETQYF
TRBV4-1	once	.	TRBJ2-1	TGCGCCAGCAGCCAAGATTCCAGGGGAGGTGGTGAGCAGTTCTTC	CASSQDSRGGGEQFF
TRBV21-1	.	.	TRBJ1-3	TGTGCCAGCAGCAAAGCCGCGACAGGGACTGGAAACACCATATATTTT	CASSKAATGTGNTIYF
TRBV2	.	.	TRBJ2-5	TGTGCCAGCTTCCGTAGCGGACCGGAGACCCAGTACTTC	CASFRSGPETQYF
TRBV2	once	.	TRBJ1-6	TGTGCCAGCAGCGCTGCTAATTCACCCCTCCACTTT	CASSAANSPLHF
TRBV6-5	.	.	TRBJ2-7	TGTGCCAGCAGTTGGCGGGGAGGCGGCGAGCAGTACTTC	CASSWRGGGEQYF
TRBV5-4	.	TRBD2	TRBJ2-1	TGTGCCAGCAGCTCACTAGCGGGGGATGGTTACAATGAGCAGTTCTTC	CASSSLAGDGYNEQFF
TRBV10-2	.	TRBD1	TRBJ2-1	TGCGCCAGCACCCGACAGGGTGACTACTCTCACTCCTACAATGAGCAGTTCTTC	CASTRQGDYSHSYNEQFF
TRBV7-9	.	TRBD1	TRBJ2-7	TGTGCCAGCAGCCCGAGACAGGGGGCTTTATACGAGCAGTACTTC	CASSPRQGALYEQYF
TRBV7-2	.	.	TRBJ2-7	TGTGCCAGCAGCTGGGACTTTTCCTACGAGCAGTACTTC	CASSWDFSYEQYF
TRBV6-5	.	TRBD1	TRBJ2-7	TGTGCCAGCACCACGGGACAGGGGATCTCTTACGAGCAGTACTTC	CASTTGQGISYEQYF
TRBV7-9	.	TRBD1	TRBJ1-4	TGTGCCAGCACCAGACAGGGGCCTAATGAAAAACTGTTTTTT	CASTRQGPNEKLFF
TRBV27	.	TRBD1	TRBJ1-2	TGTGCCAGCAGTTTATCAGCCAGGGGGATCTATGGCTACACCTTC	CASSLSARGIYGYTF
TRBV5-4	.	TRBD2	TRBJ2-1	TGTGCCAGCAGCTTAGCGGGGGAGTTTGCGCAGTTCTTC	CASSLAGEFAQFF
TRBV7-9	.	TRBD1	TRBJ2-7	TGTGCCAGCAGCTTGACAGGGCGTGCCTACGAGCAGTACTTC	CASSLTGRAYEQYF
TRBV30	.	.	TRBJ1-1	TGTGCCTGGAGTGTTTCGGGGACCTTAGCGGAAGCTTTCTTT	CAWSVSGTLAEAFF
TRBV27	once	.	TRBJ2-3	TGTGCCAGCAGTTTATCGGGACCTTTCACAGATACGCAGTATTTT	CASSLSGPFTDTQYF
TRBV5-8	.	.	TRBJ2-3	TGTGCCAGCAGCTCGGGACTCTTCAGCACAGATACGCAGTATTTT	CASSSGLFSTDTQYF
TRBV30	once	TRBD1	TRBJ2-7	TGTGCCTGGAGTGAAGGGACAGGGCTGGACGAGCAGTACTTC	CAWSEGTGLDEQYF
TRBV30	.	.	TRBJ2-1	TGTGCCTGGAGTCCGAGCCAGGGGGGTATTGAGCAGTTCTTC	CAWSPSQGGIEQFF
TRBV27	.	.	TRBJ2-3	TGTGCCAGCAGTTTAAACGGGGGGCTTAGCACAGATACGCAGTATTTT	CASSLNGGLSTDTQYF
TRBV27	.	.	TRBJ2-7	TGTGCCAGCAGTTTCCCAGGGACGAAGCAGTACTTC	CASSFPGTKQYF
TRBV7-2	.	TRBD2	TRBJ2-4	TGTGCCAGCAGCTTACTAGCGGGAGGTGGGGCAGGCGCCAAAAACATTCAGTACTTC	CASSLLAGGGAGAKNIQYF
TRBV15	.	TRBD2	TRBJ2-7	TGTGCCACCAGCTCGGGGGGAGAGTCCTACGAGCAGTACTTC	CATSSGGESYEQYF
TRBV14	.	TRBD1	TRBJ1-1	TGTGCCAGCAGCCTACAGGGGCTCACTGAAGCTTTCTTT	CASSLQGLTEAFF
TRBV28	.	.	TRBJ1-2	TGTGCCGCAGACGGCAGCTATGGCTACACCTTC	CAADGSYGYTF
TRBV30	once	TRBD1	TRBJ1-1	TGTGCCTGGAGTGAAACAGGGGGCAGGGGAGCTTTCTTT	CAWSETGGRGAFF
TRBV4-1	.	.	TRBJ2-7	TGCGCCAGCAGCCCTCAGGCGCTTGTTTGGGGAACTACGGACGAGCAGTACTTC	CASSPQALVWGTTDEQYF
TRBV2	.	TRBD2	TRBJ2-7	TGTGCCAGCAGTGAACGACTAGCGGGAGAGCAGTACTTC	CASSERLAGEQYF
TRBV6-5	.	TRBD1	TRBJ1-2	TGTGCCAGCAGTGGGATCGACAGGGCGGATGGCTACACCTTC	CASSGIDRADGYTF
TRBV7-2	few	TRBD1	TRBJ1-2	TGTGCCAGCAGCAGACAGGGATATGGCTACACCTTC	CASSRQGYGYTF
TRBV10-1	.	.	TRBJ1-2	TGCGCCAACGGATTATGGGGCTACACCTTC	CANGLWGYTF
TRBV7-9	.	.	TRBJ1-4	TGTGCCAGCAGTTCGACGTTAGAGTATGAAAAACTGTTTTTT	CASSSTLEYEKLFF
TRBV2	.	.	TRBJ2-2	TGTGCCAGCAGTGGTAGCGGAGACTTCACCGGGGAGCTGTTTTTT	CASSGSGDFTGELFF
TRBV4-1	.	.	TRBJ2-7	TGCGCCAGCAGCCAAGAGGAGGGGTACGAGCAGTACTTC	CASSQEEGYEQYF
TRBV4-1	once	.	TRBJ2-4	TGCGCCAGCAGCCAAGTACTGGGGGTCATTCAGTACTTC	CASSQVLGVIQYF
TRBV27	.	TRBD1	TRBJ2-7	TGTGCCAGCAGTACTGATCGGGACAGCTCTAGGACCTACGAGCAGTACTTC	CASSTDRDSSRTYEQYF
TRBV4-1	.	.	TRBJ1-1	TGCGCCAGCCTTAATGGGGAGCGGACTGAAGCTTTCTTT	CASLNGERTEAFF
TRBV6-5	.	TRBD1	TRBJ2-2	TGTGCCAGCTTTTCGACAGGGGAGAACACCGGGGAGCTGTTTTTT	CASFSTGENTGELFF
TRBV7-2	.	.	TRBJ2-7	TGTGCCAGCAGCTTAGGGGCGGGTCTCGGGAACGAGCAGTACTTC	CASSLGAGLGNEQYF
TRBV25-1	.	.	TRBJ2-7	TGTGCCAGCTCTTACTGTGGCCTGGGCCGCTCCTACGAGCAGTACTTC	CASSYCGLGRSYEQYF
TRBV30	.	TRBD2	TRBJ2-3	TGTGCCTGGAGTGTAGCGGGATCTAGCACAGATACGCAGTATTTT	CAWSVAGSSTDTQYF
TRBV28	.	TRBD1	TRBJ1-6	TGTGCCAGCAGTTTAGCCCGGGACAGCCATAATTCACCCCTCCACTTT	CASSLARDSHNSPLHF
TRBV7-2	.	TRBD2	TRBJ2-7	TGTGCCAGCAGCTTAGTCTCCGGGACTAGCGGGTTCTACGAGCAGTACTTC	CASSLVSGTSGFYEQYF
TRBV6-9	.	.	TRBJ2-3	TGTGCCAGCAGTTATTTACACCTCCTCAGGGGACAAGAATCGGGGGCAGATACGCAGTATTTT	CASSYLHLLRGQESGADTQYF
TRBV10-2	.	.	TRBJ2-7	TGCGCCAGCAGTGCCGTTCCTTCCTACGAGCAGTACTTC	CASSAVPSYEQYF
TRBV7-3	.	.	TRBJ2-3	TGTGCCAGCAGCCCCGAGAGGGGGGCAGCAGATACGCAGTATTTT	CASSPERGAADTQYF
TRBV20-1	.	.	TRBJ1-1	TGCAGTGCCCTCCGCGGTGGGCAGGCTTTCTTT	CSALRGGQAFF
TRBV11-2	once	.	TRBJ2-7	TGTGCCAGCAGCTTAGATCTCTCCGGGGGCGATATCTACTACGAGCAGTACTTC	CASSLDLSGGDIYYEQYF